Below are 25 T cell receptor beta chains sequenced from a single sample in a study of T cells after posttransplantation cyclophosphamide. TCRdb keeps only in-frame clones here, not all; method: immunoSEQ multiplex PCR. The data hold over 20,000 clones, with 65% to 90% observed a single time. Sampled 1 year posttransplant, controls received myeloablative marrow transplants, methotrexate and a calcineurin inhibitor. The source material was PBMCs, sampled about 400 days after allogeneic stem cell transplant with calcineurin inhibitor and methotrexate. The receptors here all came from a female patient between 30 and 40 years old who received an allogeneic stem cell transplant from an unrelated donor, was CMV-positive, and had acute and chronic GVHD. Some T cells may have come from the graft donor.

The gene calls are TRBV20-1 and TRBJ1-2; maybe TRBD1 (6 bases). The germline CDR1 and CDR2 sequences are DFQATT and SNEGSKA (reference sequence). The CDR3 extends over 10 amino acids. Between the trimmed V and J ends, which lost 6 bases and 8 bases, there was a span of 10 bases. CDR3: CSARTDGYTF. Here the CDR3 DNA reads TGCAGTGCGAGGACAGACGGCTACACCTTC.

V and J are TRBV27 and TRBJ2-1; 9 nucleotides line up with TRBD1. There are 14 residues in the CDR3. Unmatched junction bases numbered 9, after V lost 6 bases and J lost 9 bases. In germline, CDR1 is MNHEY, CDR2 SMNVEV (reference sequence). The chain's CDR3 is CASREGQGSVEQFF. The CDR3 DNA is TGTGCCAGCAGGGAGGGACAGGGAAGTGTTGAGCAGTTCTTC.

This clone showed up just once. The rearrangement links TRBV28 to TRBJ2-4, with D possibly TRBD1 on 5 matching bases. The V gene lost 6 bases and the J gene lost 0 bases, with 15 bases spanning the gap. CDR3 length equals 16 residues. Germline V lookup: CDR1 MDHEN, CDR2 SYDVKM. The CDR3, as DNA: TGTGCCAGCAGAGAGCTGGGGCGGATAGCCAAAAACATTCAGTACTTC. Protein product: CASRELGRIAKNIQYF. The complete variable domain, with remaining parts taken from reference TRBV28 and TRBJ2-4, reads DVKVTQSSRYLVKRTGEKVFLECVQDMDHENMFWYRQDPGLGLRLIYFSYDVKMKEKGDIPEGYSVSREKKERFSLILESASTNQTSMYLCASRELGRIAKNIQYFGAGTRLSVL.

The V call is TRBV25-1, the J call TRBJ2-1, with a possible D match to TRBD2 (6 bases). With 4 bases removed from V and 7 bases from J, the gap between germline ends came to 11 bases. This CDR3 contains 13 residues. Germline CDR1 reads MGHDK; CDR2 reads SYGVNS. The CDR3, as DNA: TGTGCCAGCAGTGGGTGGGGGGATAATGAGCAGTTCTTC. It is translated as CASSGWGDNEQFF.

This rearrangement joins TRBV6-5 to TRBJ1-2, with D tentatively TRBD1 (5 bases). CDR1 is MNHEY and CDR2 is SVGAGI in the germline V gene. The CDR3 loop spans 14 amino acids. V was pared by 2 bases and J by 4 bases, with 11 bases between. In DNA, the CDR3 is TGTGCCAGCAGTTACGACCGGGACTTCTATGGCTACACCTTC. Translated: CASSYDRDFYGYTF.

The chain is built from TRBV5-1 and TRBJ1-5, with D maybe TRBD1 (6 bases). Germline V lookup: CDR1 SGHRS, CDR2 YFSETQ. V was trimmed by 4 bases and J by 0 bases, leaving 14 bases between them. The CDR3 loop spans 16 amino acids. The CDR3 nucleotides are TGCGCCAGCAGCCCTACAGGGTCAAGTAGCAATCAGCCCCAGCATTTT. Protein sequence: CASSPTGSSSNQPQHF.

The chain couples TRBV4-3 to TRBJ2-3; D is uncertain. The CDR3 has 16 amino acids. Germline lookup yields CDR1 LGHNA and CDR2 YSLEER. V was shortened by 4 bases and J by 1 base, with 15 bases between the two germline ends. The CDR3 here is CASSPLTPIGTDTQYF. The CDR3 nucleotides are TGCGCCAGCAGCCCGTTAACCCCTATCGGCACAGATACGCAGTATTTT.

The chain couples TRBV6-1 to TRBJ1-1; 9 bases map to TRBD1. Trimming removed 6 bases from V and 2 bases from J; junction bases left unmatched: 4. Germline V gives CDR1 MNHNS, CDR2 SASEGT. The CDR3 length is 14 residues. Written as DNA, the CDR3 is TGTGCCAGCAGGACAGGGGGTCTCAACACTGAAGCTTTCTTT. Its protein is CASRTGGLNTEAFF.

The chain combines TRBV2 with TRBJ2-3, with a weak D call TRBD2 (6 bases). This CDR3 comprises 13 residues. With 5 bases removed from V and 4 bases from J, the gap between germline ends came to 10 bases. The germline gives CDR1 SNHLY, CDR2 FYNNEI. The CDR3 is CASSRDLADTQYF. In DNA form, the CDR3 reads TGTGCCAGCAGTCGGGACTTGGCAGATACGCAGTATTTT.

This clone was seen just once. This chain uses TRBV21-1 with TRBJ2-3; TRBD1 is taken as the D call from the table, unchecked against the DNA. TRBV21-1 represents a pseudogene. The CDR3 runs to 17 residues. CDR3 loop: CAGVQGGYPMTGDTQYF. DNA of the CDR3: TGTGCCGGCGTACAAGGCGGTTACCCCATGACAGGAGATACGCAGTATTTT.

Only one count was recorded for this clone. Written as DNA, the CDR3 is TGCAGCGTTGACAGGGGGTCACGGGCCTATGGCTACACCTTC. The encoded protein is CSVDRGSRAYGYTF. V is TRBV29-1 and J is TRBJ1-2; 7 bases align to TRBD1. The germline gives CDR1 SQVTM, CDR2 ANQGSEA. With 3 bases clipped from V and 4 bases from J, the junction kept 8 bases outside the gene matches. CDR3 length: 14 residues.

The V and J genes are TRBV5-4 and TRBJ2-5, with D possibly TRBD2 on 5 matching bases. The CDR3 runs to 13 residues. Trimming shortened V by 2 bases and J by 1 base, and 6 bases separated the two germline ends. CDR1 is SGHNT, CDR2 YYREEE, per germline (reference sequence). In DNA form, the CDR3 reads TGTGCCAGCAGCTTTGGACTCCAAGAGACCCAGTACTTC. It is translated as CASSFGLQETQYF.

CDR3 in amino acids: CASSLQTPPDTQYF. The DNA for the CDR3 is TGTGCCAGCAGCTTACAGACTCCCCCAGATACGCAGTATTTT. The chain couples TRBV7-6 to TRBJ2-3, with D uncertain. The length of the CDR3 is 14 residues. CDR1 and CDR2 (germline): SGHVS, FNYEAQ. V lost 2 bases and J lost 4, with 10 bases in between.

The rearrangement joins TRBV9 to TRBJ2-5; 10 bases are shared with TRBD2. Germline CDR1 reads SGDLS; CDR2 reads YYNGEE. V lost 3 bases to trimming and J lost 5 bases; unmatched junction nucleotides: 4. The CDR3 extends over 14 amino acids. The CDR3 spells CASSASGSGETQYF. CDR3 bases: TGTGCCAGCAGCGCTAGCGGGAGCGGGGAGACCCAGTACTTC.

The chain joins TRBV29-1 to TRBJ2-5; D perhaps matches TRBD2 (5 bases). The J call may be faulty, since TRBJ2-7 better matches the DNA end. The CDR3 sequence is 13 residues long. Germline V lookup: CDR1 SQVTM, CDR2 ANQGSEA. Written as DNA, the CDR3 is TGCAGCGTTGATGACGGGAACTCCTACGAGCAGTACTTC. Its translation is CSVDDGNSYEQYF.

This sequence joins TRBV19 and TRBJ1-2, with TRBD1 as a possible D gene (6 bases). Trimming removed 5 bases from V and 9 bases from J, with 16 bases in between. The CDR3 extends over 13 amino acids. Germline values: CDR1 LNHDA, CDR2 SQIVND (reference sequence). Here the CDR3 reads CASSENYDRSYTF. The CDR3 DNA is TGTGCCAGTAGTGAAAATTACGACAGGAGCTACACCTTC.

V gene TRBV14 combines with J gene TRBJ1-5; D is undetermined. Trimming stripped 1 base from V and 9 bases from J, with 10 bases between. Germline V gene lookup returns CDR1 SGHDN and CDR2 FVKESK. There are 13 residues in the CDR3. The DNA for the CDR3 is TGTGCCAGCAGCCAAGGGTCGGAGCGGCCCCAGCATTTT. The encoded protein is CASSQGSERPQHF.

This sequence joins TRBV7-9 and TRBJ1-2; D gene unclear. V was clipped by 5 bases and J by 7 bases, with 23 bases between them. The V gene's germline CDR1 is SEHNR and CDR2 FQNEAQ (reference sequence). There are 16 residues in the CDR3. In DNA form, the CDR3 reads TGTGCCAGCAGCCGTAGAGGAGGGATCGAGACGGGTGGCTACACCTTC. Translated: CASSRRGGIETGGYTF.

The rearrangement joins TRBV5-1 to TRBJ2-7; 10 positions match TRBD1. V shed 3 bases and J 2 bases; nucleotides not matched to a gene: 8. Germline V gene lookup returns CDR1 SGHRS and CDR2 YFSETQ. The CDR3 spans 16 residues. The CDR3 here is CASSSGPGTGAYEQYF. The CDR3 DNA follows: TGCGCCAGCAGCTCAGGGCCTGGGACAGGGGCCTACGAGCAGTACTTC.

The chain employs TRBV5-1 and TRBJ2-2, with D possibly matching TRBD1 (6 bases). The V gene's germline CDR1 is SGHRS and CDR2 YFSETQ. V was clipped by 2 bases and J by 0 bases, with 17 bases between them. This CDR3 is 18 amino acids long. CDR3: CASSLPRTQGTNTGELFF. CDR3 in DNA: TGCGCCAGCAGCTTACCACGAACCCAGGGGACGAACACCGGGGAGCTGTTTTTT.

The genes are TRBV10-1 and TRBJ2-2; TRBD1 agrees at 7 bases. Germline trimming cut 8 bases from V and 5 bases from J; bases unmatched to any gene: 2. This CDR3 has 12 residues. Germline V gene lookup returns CDR1 WNHNN and CDR2 SYGVQD (reference sequence). The CDR3 DNA reads TGCGCCAGCCAGACAGGGACCGGGGAGCTGTTTTTT. Protein product: CASQTGTGELFF.

The chain links TRBV5-1 to TRBJ2-5, with TRBD1 identical over 7 bases. V trimming: 4 bases; J trimming: 2 bases; junction bases outside the gene matches: 5. Germline lookup yields CDR1 SGHRS and CDR2 YFSETQ. This CDR3 has 14 residues. This CDR3 is CASSQPGQQETQYF. CDR3 bases: TGCGCCAGCAGCCAACCGGGACAGCAAGAGACCCAGTACTTC.

This chain connects TRBV6-5 to TRBJ2-1; the D gene is possibly TRBD2 (6 bases). The CDR3 is 15 amino acids. Germline CDR1 and CDR2: MNHEY and SVGAGI. V lost 0 bases to trimming and J lost 6 bases, with 12 bases between them. The CDR3 nucleotides read TGTGCCAGCAGTTACTCGGCGGGAAGGGTCAATGAGCAGTTCTTC. Translation gives CASSYSAGRVNEQFF.

This clone was recorded a few times. The CDR3 bases are TGTGCCAGCAGCTTTAAAGCGGGGTTCGGCTACACCTTC. Translating gives CASSFKAGFGYTF. The chain carries TRBV7-9 and TRBJ1-2; no clear D. Germline V gene lookup returns CDR1 SEHNR and CDR2 FQNEAQ (reference sequence). V lost 3 bases to trimming and J lost 8 bases, with 13 bases between them. This CDR3 is 13 amino acids long.

The gene calls are TRBV27 and TRBJ1-4; possibly TRBD1 for D (5 bases). Per germline, CDR1 MNHEY and CDR2 SMNVEV (reference sequence). The CDR3 totals 15 residues. The ends were cut back, 6 bases at V and 11 bases at J, with 22 bases in the middle. Here the CDR3 reads CASSLRLRDDGKLFF. CDR3 bases: TGTGCCAGCAGCCTTCGGCTCAGGGATGATGGGAAACTGTTTTTT. The variable domain in full, completed from reference TRBV27 and TRBJ1-4, reads EAQVTQNPRYLITVTGKKLTVTCSQNMNHEYMSWYRQDPGLGLRQIYYSMNVEVTDKGDVPEGYKVSRKEKRNFPLILESPSPNQTSLYFCASSLRLRDDGKLFFGSGTQLSVL.